What follows describes a single T cell receptor beta chain. The antigen it recognizes is unknown. No much larger clone exists at a distance of one base, and base qualities are not known. The CDR3 has 16 amino acids, counting the end cysteine and valine. Just CDR3 DNA is preserved here, 48 bases in frame from base 1. CDR1 and CDR2 are drawn from the germline V gene: SGHDT, YYEEEE. V is reduced by 2 bases and J by 6 bases, leaving a spacing of 21 bases between them. These data are taken from a study of T cell responses to AZD1222 COVID-19 vaccine (dated by TCRdb to about 2021). Background on the whole study: AZD1222 recipients whose second dose came at about 4 weeks and those whose second dose came at about 12 weeks were combined into one group, since spike-specific TCR depth and breadth did not differ between the two schedules. TCR sequencing was performed for about 250 trial participants, of whom around 200 were given two doses of AZD1222 and approximately 25 were given two doses of MenACWY control vaccine. Enrollment into the trials was organized by age into subgroups of 18-55, 56-69 and 70-plus years, and those subgroups contained roughly 150, 30 and 60 TCR-sequenced participants, respectively. Broader findings and caveats from the paper: Only a handful of AZD1222 recipients were SARS-CoV-2 seropositive at baseline, limiting conclusions about previously exposed vaccinees. In the small 56-69-year group, the increase in depth fell short of significance, most likely because of low power. Spike-specific TCR breadth and depth rose significantly after two AZD1222 doses compared with day 0 and with MenACWY recipients. The vaccine-associated CD4 TCRs covered the entire spike protein, and the dominant responses fell in regions 160-218 and 743-854. Because no samples from the day 14 peak response were available, repertoires could be characterized only after the peak T cell response. Participants were mostly white British, with more females than males. The authors suggested clonal diversity may have been underestimated. Nearly half of unique spike-specific TCRs reportedly recognized epitopes outside regions mutated in the B.1.351 and B.1.1.7 variants.

The time point label, as the study defines it: baseline before first vaccination. The vaccinee samples were drawn from two UK trials, COV001 and COV002, one of which was a single-blind randomized controlled phase 2/3 trial testing AZD1222 (ChAdOx1 nCoV-19) in healthy adults. For TCRbeta chain sequencing, PBMC samples were collected from trial participants at day 0 and at day 28 after the second dose. The CDR3 regions of human TCRbeta chains were analyzed by immunosequencing. On the authors' methods: TCRs in the repertoires were compared against a reference library of SARS-CoV-2-specific TCRs that had been generated with the MIRA antigen-specificity platform. Breadth was defined as the fraction of unique TCRs that were SARS-CoV-2-associated. Depth was defined as the fraction of total T cells that were SARS-CoV-2-associated. Each spike-specific TCR was assigned to its reactive spike region and to a CD4 or CD8 class using the MIRA data. Log10-transformed breadth and depth values were compared by one-way ANOVA with Sidak's multiple comparisons tests. Held by TCRdb, this immuneACCESS table contains in-frame sequences only and omits some clones. Under half of the omission traces to an unresolved V gene where checked; the cause of the rest is unknown. V and J calls plus clone size are reproduced from that table; the DNA served to infer D and trimming. The sample data list over 100,000 clones, and about 88% of these were observed just once. The ten top clones hold approximately 19% of the sample.

The rearranged segments are TRBV5-6 and TRBJ2-7, with the D segment possibly TRBD1 or TRBD2, each aligning over 5 bases. The starting material was peripheral blood, obtained on day 0 of AZD1222 vaccination. This TCR derives from an adult in good health. The bases are TGTGCCAGCAGCTTCGGGACCGGGACCTCCGTGGGCGAGCAGTACGTC. This codes for CASSFGTGTSVGEQYV.